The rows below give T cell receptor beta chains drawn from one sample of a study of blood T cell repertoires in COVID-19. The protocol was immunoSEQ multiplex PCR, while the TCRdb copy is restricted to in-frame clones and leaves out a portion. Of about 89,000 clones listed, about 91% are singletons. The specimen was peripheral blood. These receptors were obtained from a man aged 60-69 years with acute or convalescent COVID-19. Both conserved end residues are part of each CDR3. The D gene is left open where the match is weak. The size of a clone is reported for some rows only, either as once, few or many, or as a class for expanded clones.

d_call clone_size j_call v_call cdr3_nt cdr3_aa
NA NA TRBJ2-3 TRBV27 TGTGCCAGCAGGCCTGGACTAACTAGCACAGATACGCAGTATTTT CASRPGLTSTDTQYF
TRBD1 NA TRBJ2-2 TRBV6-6 TGTGCCAGCAGCCGACATCCCGGGACAGGGAACACCGGGGAGCTGTTTTTT CASSRHPGTGNTGELFF
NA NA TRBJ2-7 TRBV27 TGTGCCAGCATTGGGGGGTACGAGCAGTACTTC CASIGGYEQYF
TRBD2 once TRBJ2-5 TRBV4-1 TGCGCCAGCAGCCGGAGCGCGGGAGGGCCGGGAGAGACCCAGTACTTC CASSRSAGGPGETQYF
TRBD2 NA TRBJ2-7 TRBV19 TGTGCCAGCACCAAAGGCGGGGGGGGAATCTACGAGCAGTACTTC CASTKGGGGIYEQYF
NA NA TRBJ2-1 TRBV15 TGTGCCACCAGCAGTCCCAGGAGTAGCGCAGGGGTCGCATTTGAGCAGTTCTTC CATSSPRSSAGVAFEQFF
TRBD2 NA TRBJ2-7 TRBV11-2 TGTGCCAGCACCACGGCGGGGGTTGTGTACGAGCAGTACTTC CASTTAGVVYEQYF
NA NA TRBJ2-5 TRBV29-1 TGCAGCTGGGGGGGGCCGGAAAAGACCCAGTACTTC CSWGGPEKTQYF
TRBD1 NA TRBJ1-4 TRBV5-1 TGCGCCAGCAGCTTGGACCGGGACAGGGGTGAAAAACTGTTTTTT CASSLDRDRGEKLFF
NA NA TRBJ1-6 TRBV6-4 TGTGCCAGCAGTGACTCTGAGGGATCACCCCTCCACTTT CASSDSEGSPLHF
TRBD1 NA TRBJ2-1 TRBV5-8 TGTGCCAGCAGCTTGGGGGGGACAGCTGTGAAGTTCTTC CASSLGGTAVKFF
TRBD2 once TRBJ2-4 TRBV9 TGTGCCAGCAGCGCGCTAGCGGACGTAGCCAAAAACATTCAGTACTTC CASSALADVAKNIQYF